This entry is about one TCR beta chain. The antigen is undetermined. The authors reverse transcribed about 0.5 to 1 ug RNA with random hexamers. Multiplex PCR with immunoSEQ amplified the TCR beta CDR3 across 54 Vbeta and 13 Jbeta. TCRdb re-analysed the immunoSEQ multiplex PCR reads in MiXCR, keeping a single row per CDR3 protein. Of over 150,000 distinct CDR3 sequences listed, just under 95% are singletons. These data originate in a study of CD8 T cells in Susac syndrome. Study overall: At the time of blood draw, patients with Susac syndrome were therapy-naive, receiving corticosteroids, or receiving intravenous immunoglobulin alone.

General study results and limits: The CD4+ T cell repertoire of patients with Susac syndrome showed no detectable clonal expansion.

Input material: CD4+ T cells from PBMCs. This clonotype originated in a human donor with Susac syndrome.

In DNA, the CDR3 is TGTGCCAGCAGCCCCAACGACAGCGTAAACGGCTACACCTTC. It specifies CASSPNDSVNGYTF. This chain connects TRBV7-2 to TRBJ1-2; a possible D gene is TRBD1 (5 bases). Between the trimmed V and J ends, which lost 5 bases and 8 bases, there was a span of 18 bases. The CDR3 runs to 14 residues. The V gene's germline CDR1 is SGHTA and CDR2 FQGNSA.